The entry below gives a single T cell receptor (beta chain) sequence along with its context. This record belongs to a study of blood T cell repertoires in COVID-19. The wider study: Sources were T cells, B-cell-depleted T cells, or PBMCs; the material itself was cDNA or gDNA.

Original processing notes: How many nucleated cells were present was estimated from reference gene primer amplification. This table comes from immunoSEQ multiplex PCR, and its TCRdb copy is limited to in-frame clones, with some not included. V and J calls and clone size come straight from that table; D and trimming were deduced from the DNA. Of fewer than 200,000 clones in the sample, approximately 84% are singletons; the top ten hold around 1.3%. The clonotype was recovered from a human donor with acute COVID-19. The donor label of this sample is uncertain. Sequencing was done on a sample of PBMCs or T cells enriched from blood (not recorded which).

CDR3 nucleotide sequence: TGTGCCAGCAGCCAAGAAGACAGGTTCAGATCTAACTATGGCTACACCTTC. As protein: CASSQEDRFRSNYGYTF. The chain couples TRBV4-2 to TRBJ1-2, with D perhaps TRBD1 (6 bases). Trimming pared 0 bases from V and 0 bases from J, leaving 14 bases between. The CDR3 totals 17 residues. Looked up from germline, CDR1 is LGHNA and CDR2 is YNFKEQ.